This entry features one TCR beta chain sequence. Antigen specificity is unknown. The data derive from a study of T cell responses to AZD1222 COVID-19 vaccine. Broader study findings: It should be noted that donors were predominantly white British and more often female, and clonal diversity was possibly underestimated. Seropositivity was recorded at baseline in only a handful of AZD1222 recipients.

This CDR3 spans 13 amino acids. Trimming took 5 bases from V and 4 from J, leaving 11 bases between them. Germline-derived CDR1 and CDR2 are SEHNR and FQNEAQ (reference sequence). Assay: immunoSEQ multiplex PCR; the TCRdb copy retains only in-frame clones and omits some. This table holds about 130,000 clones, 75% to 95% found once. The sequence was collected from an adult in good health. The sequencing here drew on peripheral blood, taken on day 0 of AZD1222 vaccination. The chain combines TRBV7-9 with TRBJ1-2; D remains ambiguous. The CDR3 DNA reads TGTGCCAGCAGCAAAGGGCTCCCCTATGGCTACACCTTC. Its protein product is CASSKGLPYGYTF. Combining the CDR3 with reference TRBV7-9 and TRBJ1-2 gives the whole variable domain DTGVSQNPRHKITKRGQNVTFRCDPISEHNRLYWYRQTLGQGPEFLTYFQNEAQLEKSRLLSDRFSAERPKGSFSTLEIQRTEQGDSAMYLCASSKGLPYGYTFGSGTRLTVV.